This TCR beta chain is drawn from a study of spatial heterogeneity in lung cancer. General study results and limits: The study found ubiquitous expanded tumor TCRs in blood more at resection than follow-up.

A remark on this clonotype: Its antigen remains unidentified.

The sample's time point: sample taken at primary tumor resection. Whole RNA from tumor, nontumor lung or frozen PBMC was sequenced unsorted. Samples were obtained from more than 70 donors, all untreated early-stage non-small cell lung cancer patients. Unique molecular identifiers tagged every individual TCR cDNA molecule. Via MiXCR, TCRdb re-called the 5' RACE reads, giving one row per CDR3 protein. The sample contains around 14,000 distinct CDR3 sequences, 9.5% to 14% of which appear only once. The V end was cut by 0 bases, the J end by 6 bases, with 6 bases between. The CDR3 runs to 11 residues. Germline CDR1 and CDR2: SQVTM and ANQGSEA.

The sequencing here drew on PBMCs, taken at surgery. The chain joins TRBV29-1 to TRBJ2-7; TRBD2 might be the D (5 bases). This sequence was found in a female donor with early-stage non-small cell lung cancer. CDR3 region: CSVEDRGEQYF. The CDR3 bases are TGCAGCGTTGAAGATCGGGGCGAGCAGTACTTC.